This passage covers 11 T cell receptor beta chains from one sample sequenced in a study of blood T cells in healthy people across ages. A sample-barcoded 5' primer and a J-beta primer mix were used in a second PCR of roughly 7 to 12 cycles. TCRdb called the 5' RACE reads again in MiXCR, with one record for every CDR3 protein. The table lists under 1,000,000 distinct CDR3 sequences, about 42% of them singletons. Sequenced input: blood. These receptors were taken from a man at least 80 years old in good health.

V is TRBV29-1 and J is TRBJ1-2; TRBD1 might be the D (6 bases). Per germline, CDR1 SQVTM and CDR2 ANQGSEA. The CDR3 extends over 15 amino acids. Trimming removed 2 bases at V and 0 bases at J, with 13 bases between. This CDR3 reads CSVENRDTPNYGYTF. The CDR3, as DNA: TGCAGCGTTGAAAACCGGGACACTCCTAACTATGGCTACACCTTC. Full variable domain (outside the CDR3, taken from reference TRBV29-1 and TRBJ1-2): SAVISQKPSRDICQRGTSLTIQCQVDSQVTMMFWYRQQPGQSLTLIATANQGSEATYESGFVIDKFPISRPNLTFSTLTVSNMSPEDSSIYLCSVENRDTPNYGYTFGSGTRLTVV.

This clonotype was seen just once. CDR3 loop: CSAGDRGSTQYF. CDR3 bases: TGCAGCGCCGGGGACAGGGGCTCTACGCAGTATTTT. The rearrangement joins TRBV29-1 to TRBJ2-3, with TRBD1 identical over 10 bases. The V and J ends lost 7 bases and 8 bases, in that order; junction bases with no gene match: 6. In germline, CDR1 is SQVTM, CDR2 ANQGSEA. The CDR3 extends over 12 amino acids.

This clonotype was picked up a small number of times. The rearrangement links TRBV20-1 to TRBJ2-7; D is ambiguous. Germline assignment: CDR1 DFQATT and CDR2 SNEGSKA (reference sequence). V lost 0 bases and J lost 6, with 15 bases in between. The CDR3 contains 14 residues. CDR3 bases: TGCAGTGCTAGAGAGGGGAATAGCAAGGGCGAGCAGTACTTC. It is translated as CSAREGNSKGEQYF.

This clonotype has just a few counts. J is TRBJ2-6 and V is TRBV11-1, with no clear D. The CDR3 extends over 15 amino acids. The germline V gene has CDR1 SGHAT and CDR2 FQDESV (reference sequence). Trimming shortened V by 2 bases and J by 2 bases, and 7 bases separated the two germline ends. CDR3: CASSLLGTGANVLTF. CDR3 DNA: TGTGCCAGCAGCTTACTAGGGACTGGGGCCAACGTCCTGACTTTC.

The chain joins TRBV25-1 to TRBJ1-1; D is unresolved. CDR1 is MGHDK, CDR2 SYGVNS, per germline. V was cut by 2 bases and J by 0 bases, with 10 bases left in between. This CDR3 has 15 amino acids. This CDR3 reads CASSEASRLNTEAFF. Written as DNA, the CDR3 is TGTGCCAGCAGTGAAGCGTCCAGGCTGAACACTGAAGCTTTCTTT.

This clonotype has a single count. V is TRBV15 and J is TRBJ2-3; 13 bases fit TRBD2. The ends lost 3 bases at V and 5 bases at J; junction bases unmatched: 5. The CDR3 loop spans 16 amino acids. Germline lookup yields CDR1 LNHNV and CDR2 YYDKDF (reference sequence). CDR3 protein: CATSRGLAGKEDTQYF. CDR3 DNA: TGTGCCACCAGCAGGGGACTAGCGGGGAAGGAAGATACGCAGTATTTT.

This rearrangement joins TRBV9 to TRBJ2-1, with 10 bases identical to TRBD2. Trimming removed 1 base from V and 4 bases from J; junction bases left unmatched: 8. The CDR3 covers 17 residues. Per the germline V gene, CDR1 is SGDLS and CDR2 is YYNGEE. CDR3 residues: CASSVFGAGGVYNEQFF. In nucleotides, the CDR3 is TGTGCCAGCAGCGTATTTGGAGCGGGAGGGGTATACAATGAGCAGTTCTTC. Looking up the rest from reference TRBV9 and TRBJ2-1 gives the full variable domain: DSGVTQTPKHLITATGQRVTLRCSPRSGDLSVYWYQQSLDQGLQFLIQYYNGEERAKGNILERFSAQQFPDLHSELNLSSLELGDSALYFCASSVFGAGGVYNEQFFGPGTRLTVL.

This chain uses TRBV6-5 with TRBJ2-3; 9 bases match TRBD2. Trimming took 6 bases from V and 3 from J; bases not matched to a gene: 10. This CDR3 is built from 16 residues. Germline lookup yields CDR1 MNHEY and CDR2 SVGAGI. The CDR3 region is CASSRVAGVGTDTQYF. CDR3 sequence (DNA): TGTGCCAGCAGCCGAGTAGCGGGAGTGGGTACAGATACGCAGTATTTT.

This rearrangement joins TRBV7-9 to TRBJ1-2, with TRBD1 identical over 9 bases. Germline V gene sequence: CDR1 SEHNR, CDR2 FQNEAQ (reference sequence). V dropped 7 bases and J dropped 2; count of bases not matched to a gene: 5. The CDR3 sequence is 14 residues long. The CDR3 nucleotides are TGTGCCAGCACTCCCGGGACAGGGAACTATGGCTACACCTTC. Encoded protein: CASTPGTGNYGYTF.

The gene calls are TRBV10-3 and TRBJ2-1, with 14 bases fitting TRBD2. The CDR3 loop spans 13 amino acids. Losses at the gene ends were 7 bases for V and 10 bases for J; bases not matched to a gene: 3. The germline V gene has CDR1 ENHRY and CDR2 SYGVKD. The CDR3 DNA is TGTGCCATCATGAGGACTAGCGGGGGGGAGCAGTTCTTC. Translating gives CAIMRTSGGEQFF.

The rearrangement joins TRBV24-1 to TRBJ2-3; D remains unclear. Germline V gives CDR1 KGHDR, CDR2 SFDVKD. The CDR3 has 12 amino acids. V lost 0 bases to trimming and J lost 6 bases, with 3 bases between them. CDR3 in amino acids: CATSDLSDTQYF. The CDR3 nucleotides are TGTGCCACCAGTGATTTGTCGGATACGCAGTATTTT.